The 19 T cell receptor beta chains given below trace back to one sample, sequenced in a study of cytomegalovirus exposure and HLA in healthy donors. Primers: 60 Vbeta forward and 13 Jbeta reverse. TCRdb's copy holds only in-frame clones and misses some; the assay was immunoSEQ multiplex PCR. The repertoire includes 190,000 or so clones, 75% to 85% of them detected once, and 0.5% to 0.8% sits in the top ten. Sequenced sample: PBMCs. The receptor source for this set is a boy aged 5-17 years in good health and CMV-seronegative.

This chain joins TRBV29-1 and TRBJ2-6; D unclear. This CDR3 spans 15 amino acids. Trimming took 6 bases from V and 0 from J, leaving 12 bases between them. The V gene's germline CDR1 is SQVTM and CDR2 ANQGSEA. The CDR3 coding sequence is TGCAGCGTCCTTTTGGTCTACTCTGGGGCCAACGTCCTGACTTTC. As protein: CSVLLVYSGANVLTF.

V usage is TRBV18 and J usage is TRBJ1-1; D remains unclear. The V gene lost 8 bases and the J gene lost 0 bases, with 7 bases spanning the gap. The CDR3 has 12 amino acids. Germline V CDR1 and CDR2: KGHSH, LQKENI. The CDR3 here is CASQQLNTEAFF. CDR3 DNA sequence: TGTGCCAGCCAACAACTGAACACTGAAGCTTTCTTT. The full variable domain, with the rest looked up from reference TRBV18 and TRBJ1-1, is NAGVMQNPRHLVRRRGQEARLRCSPMKGHSHVYWYRQLPEEGLKFMVYLQKENIIDESGMPKERFSAEFPKEGPSILRIQQVVRGDSAAYFCASQQLNTEAFFGQGTRLTVV.

This chain links TRBV18 with TRBJ2-3, with 9 bases lining up with TRBD2. The CDR3 has 17 amino acids. With 6 bases clipped from V and 2 bases from J, the junction kept 12 bases outside the gene matches. Germline V CDR1 and CDR2: KGHSH, LQKENI. CDR3 bases: TGTGCCAGCTCCCAGACACGACTAGCGGTTAACACAGATACGCAGTATTTT. It is translated as CASSQTRLAVNTDTQYF.

The rearrangement uses TRBV18 and TRBJ2-1; weak D call: TRBD2 (6 bases). The CDR3 runs to 14 residues. The germline V gene encodes CDR1 KGHSH and CDR2 LQKENI. V lost 2 bases to trimming and J lost 1 base, with 6 bases between them. The CDR3 DNA reads as TGTGCCAGCTCACCAAGCGGGTCCTACAATGAGCAGTTCTTC. Protein: CASSPSGSYNEQFF. The whole variable domain, remainder taken from reference TRBV18 and TRBJ2-1, is NAGVMQNPRHLVRRRGQEARLRCSPMKGHSHVYWYRQLPEEGLKFMVYLQKENIIDESGMPKERFSAEFPKEGPSILRIQQVVRGDSAAYFCASSPSGSYNEQFFGPGTRLTVL.

This chain links TRBV6-5 with TRBJ1-1, with D maybe TRBD1 (6 bases). V dropped 7 bases and J dropped 4 bases, with 19 bases sitting between them. This CDR3 contains 15 residues. Per the germline V gene, CDR1 is MNHEY and CDR2 is SVGAGI. CDR3 nucleotide sequence: TGTGCCAGCACCCTAACCTGGGACATCCGCACTGAAGCTTTCTTT. It specifies CASTLTWDIRTEAFF.

In the case of this clone: At one end the junction does not follow the germline gene, possibly because of a read error. The chain is built from TRBV7-7 and TRBJ2-1, with a weak D call TRBD2 (6 bases). There are 16 residues in the CDR3. From germline, CDR1 is SSHAT and CDR2 FNYEAQ (reference sequence). CDR3 sequence: CASSPQRAEGYNEQFF. Written as DNA, the CDR3 is TGTGCTAGCAGCCCCCAGCGGGCGGAAGGCTACAATGAGCAGTTCTTC.

V gene TRBV27 combines with J gene TRBJ1-1, with 7 bases that match TRBD1. The trim removed 2 bases at V and 4 bases at J, leaving 1 base unmatched. Germline V CDR1 and CDR2: MNHEY, SMNVEV (reference sequence). The CDR3 extends over 13 amino acids. The CDR3 spells CASSLAGGTEAFF. The CDR3 bases are TGTGCCAGCAGTTTAGCAGGGGGCACTGAAGCTTTCTTT.

CDR3 sequence (DNA): TGTGCCAGCAGTTTAGGGCTAGCGGGTGATTTAACCACAGATACGCAGTATTTT. Translation gives CASSLGLAGDLTTDTQYF. The chain is built from TRBV28 and TRBJ2-3, with 8 positions matching TRBD2. Germline values: CDR1 MDHEN, CDR2 SYDVKM. The CDR3 runs 18 residues. The junction had 12 bases not matched to a gene; V was cut back by 2 bases and J by 2 bases.

Note on this clone: Other DNA sequences within the sample encode an identical CDR3. The chain couples TRBV7-6 to TRBJ2-5; 7 bases map to TRBD2. Looked up from germline, CDR1 is SGHVS and CDR2 is FNYEAQ. J gave up 5 bases and V 0 bases, and 3 bases lay outside the gene matches. CDR3 length equals 14 residues. CDR3 DNA: TGTGCCAGCAGCTTAGCTATCGGGGGGGAGACCCAGTACTTC. Translating it yields CASSLAIGGETQYF.

The chain uses TRBV14 and TRBJ1-4, with TRBD1 identical over 7 bases. Trimming took 3 bases from V and 8 from J; bases not matched to a gene: 9. Germline V CDR1 and CDR2: SGHDN, FVKESK. The length of the CDR3 is 15 residues. DNA of the CDR3: TGTGCCAGCAGCCATAGACAGGGCGGAGGGGAAAAACTGTTTTTT. It encodes CASSHRQGGGEKLFF.

The chain employs TRBV7-3 and TRBJ1-2; 8 nucleotides line up with TRBD1. The CDR3 totals 15 residues. From germline, CDR1 is SGHTA and CDR2 FQGTGA. With V trimmed by 2 bases and J by 3 bases, 5 bases remained unmatched. The CDR3 nucleotides are TGTGCCAGCAGCTTAGTACCAGGGGGCTACTATGGCTACACCTTC. Its protein is CASSLVPGGYYGYTF.

This sequence joins TRBV5-4 and TRBJ1-1; D is ambiguous. Germline V CDR1 and CDR2: SGHNT, YYREEE (reference sequence). V was shortened by 0 bases and J by 1 base, with 7 bases between the two germline ends. There are 14 residues in the CDR3. CDR3 loop: CASSLDTGNTEAFF. In DNA form, the CDR3 reads TGTGCCAGCAGCTTGGATACGGGGAACACTGAAGCTTTCTTT.

The V gene is TRBV7-3, the J gene TRBJ2-1; 7 bases match TRBD2. CDR1 is SGHTA, CDR2 FQGTGA, per germline. This CDR3 comprises 15 residues. The V segment lost 5 bases and the J segment 1 base; nucleotides outside the gene matches: 5. CDR3 region: CASSPSGVSYNEQFF. The CDR3 bases are TGTGCCAGCAGCCCTAGCGGAGTTTCCTACAATGAGCAGTTCTTC.

This chain connects TRBV5-4 to TRBJ2-5; 9 bases match TRBD1. This CDR3 contains 15 residues. Germline CDR1 and CDR2: SGHNT and YYREEE (reference sequence). Losses at the gene ends were 2 bases for V and 2 bases for J; bases not matched to a gene: 4. CDR3 residues: CASSFLGTGQETQYF. As DNA, the CDR3 is TGTGCCAGCAGCTTCCTCGGGACAGGGCAAGAGACCCAGTACTTC.

Remarks on this clone: Other nucleotide sequences from this sample produce the same CDR3. The chain has TRBV7-3 and TRBJ2-1; 9 nucleotides line up with TRBD2. The CDR3 consists of 14 residues. The germline V gene has CDR1 SGHTA and CDR2 FQGTGA. The trim removed 2 bases at V and 4 bases at J, leaving 0 bases unmatched. DNA of the CDR3: TGTGCCAGCAGCTTAGCGGGGGGGTACAATGAGCAGTTCTTC. This encodes CASSLAGGYNEQFF.

CDR3 in DNA: TGTGCCAGCGCCCCGGGCAATCAGCCCCAGCATTTT. Its protein product is CASAPGNQPQHF. The V call is TRBV7-9, the J call TRBJ1-5; D uncertain. The ends were cut back, 8 bases at V and 2 bases at J, with 7 bases in the middle. Germline CDR1 and CDR2: SEHNR and FQNEAQ (reference sequence). The CDR3 extends over 12 amino acids.

This chain connects TRBV18 to TRBJ2-7, with D possibly being TRBD2 (5 bases). V was pared by 0 bases and J by 7 bases, with 10 bases between. Per the germline V gene, CDR1 is KGHSH and CDR2 is LQKENI. CDR3 length equals 13 residues. This chain's CDR3 is CASSPPTSGEQYF. In DNA, the CDR3 is TGTGCCAGCTCACCACCGACATCGGGGGAGCAGTACTTC.

This rearrangement joins TRBV4-1 to TRBJ1-2, with D possibly being TRBD1 (5 bases). The length of the CDR3 is 14 residues. Trimming removed 3 bases at V and 6 bases at J, with 14 bases between. Per the germline V gene, CDR1 is MGHRA and CDR2 is YSYEKL. The DNA for the CDR3 is TGCGCCAGCAGCCACCCCGGAACGGGGGATGGCTACACCTTC. Translation: CASSHPGTGDGYTF.

The V call is TRBV9, the J call TRBJ1-2; D possibly corresponds to TRBD1 (5 bases). Trimming pared 0 bases from V and 6 bases from J, leaving 15 bases between. From germline, CDR1 is SGDLS and CDR2 YYNGEE. The CDR3 has 15 amino acids. The chain's CDR3 is CASSVALTGSHGYTF. CDR3 nucleotides: TGTGCCAGCAGCGTAGCCCTAACAGGCTCCCATGGCTACACCTTC.